This T cell receptor beta chain was recorded in a study of identical twins. A note on this clonotype: As yet, its antigen is unknown.

Germline V gene lookup returns CDR1 DFQATT and CDR2 SNEGSKA (reference sequence). Trimming took 5 bases from V and 6 from J; bases not matched to a gene: 5. CDR3 length: 14 amino acids. Findings of the study overall: An excess of low generation probability was shown by twin-shared out-of-frame alpha sequences.

TCRdb independently ran MiXCR on the 5' RACE reads; one entry per CDR3 protein. The repertoire has fewer than 900,000 distinct CDR3 sequences, 15% to 20% of them found once; the top ten carry roughly 14%. This same sample was also part of a study on T cells expressing NK-cell markers. That report adds: Sequenced donors, eight in total, included seven who were HCMV-seropositive and one who was seronegative. Certain NKG2C+ T cell clones were expanded, and their HCMV specificity remained unclear.

The sample taken for sequencing was PBMCs. This receptor was obtained from a woman aged 18-29 years in good health. V is TRBV20-1 and J is TRBJ2-7; 15 bases fit TRBD2. This chain's CDR3 is CSAWTSGRVFEQYF. CDR3 DNA sequence: TGCAGTGCTTGGACTAGCGGGAGGGTATTCGAGCAGTACTTC.